This is a list of T cell receptor beta chains from one sample in a study of T cell changes during pregnancy in multiple sclerosis. The table came from immunoSEQ multiplex PCR; TCRdb's copy has only in-frame clones and leaves some out. In the table there are some 58,000 clones, around 96% of which are singletons. The specimen was CD8+ T cells from peripheral blood mononuclear cells, collected after pregnancy. Receptors were obtained from a female donor with multiple sclerosis, enrolled in a pregnancy study. The CDR3 runs from the conserved cysteine through the conserved F or W. The D gene is left open where the match is weak. Size tells how often a clone was seen (once, few, many) or the class of an expanded clone, and some rows leave it out.

v_call: TRBV25-1
j_call: TRBJ2-5
clone_size: .
d_call: TRBD1
cdr3_nt: TGTGCCAGCAGTATGGACAGGGGTAAGGAGACCCAGTACTTC
cdr3_aa: CASSMDRGKETQYF

v_call: TRBV10-3
j_call: TRBJ2-7
clone_size: .
d_call: TRBD2
cdr3_nt: TGTGCCATCAGTGGAAGGGAGGGCGAGCAGTACTTC
cdr3_aa: CAISGREGEQYF

v_call: TRBV5-4
j_call: TRBJ1-4
clone_size: .
d_call: .
cdr3_nt: TGTGCCAGCAGCCCTGGGGGCGAAGAAAAACTGTTTTTT
cdr3_aa: CASSPGGEEKLFF

v_call: TRBV4-1
j_call: TRBJ2-7
clone_size: .
d_call: .
cdr3_nt: TGCGCCAGCAGCCAAGAAGGGTTGAGGGACGAGCAGTACTTC
cdr3_aa: CASSQEGLRDEQYF

v_call: TRBV5-6
j_call: TRBJ1-5
clone_size: .
d_call: .
cdr3_nt: TGTGCCAGCAGCACAAATTCAGACAGGAACAATCAGCCCCAGCATTTT
cdr3_aa: CASSTNSDRNNQPQHF

v_call: TRBV15
j_call: TRBJ2-6
clone_size: .
d_call: .
cdr3_nt: TGTGCCACCAGCAGGGACAACTCTGGGGCCAACGTCCTGACTTTC
cdr3_aa: CATSRDNSGANVLTF

v_call: TRBV19
j_call: TRBJ1-1
clone_size: .
d_call: TRBD1
cdr3_nt: TGTGCCAGTAGTATTTGGGACAGGAACACTGAAGCTTTCTTT
cdr3_aa: CASSIWDRNTEAFF

v_call: TRBV9
j_call: TRBJ2-5
clone_size: .
d_call: TRBD1
cdr3_nt: TGTGCCAGCAGCGCGACAGGGGCGCGAGAGACCCAGTACTTC
cdr3_aa: CASSATGARETQYF

v_call: TRBV28
j_call: TRBJ2-2
clone_size: .
d_call: TRBD2
cdr3_nt: TGTGCCAGCAGCATGCCGCCCATAATAGCGGGAGGGCTCTACACCGGGGAGCTGTTTTTT
cdr3_aa: CASSMPPIIAGGLYTGELFF

v_call: TRBV15
j_call: TRBJ2-1
clone_size: once
d_call: TRBD2
cdr3_nt: TGTGCCACCAGCAGAACCCCGGGACTAGGCGATGAGCAGTTCTTC
cdr3_aa: CATSRTPGLGDEQFF

v_call: TRBV2
j_call: TRBJ2-2
clone_size: .
d_call: TRBD2
cdr3_nt: TGTGCCAGCAGTGACAGCGGGAGGCGGGTCGGGGAGCTGTTTTTT
cdr3_aa: CASSDSGRRVGELFF

v_call: TRBV6-5
j_call: TRBJ2-1
clone_size: .
d_call: .
cdr3_nt: TGTGCCAGCAGTTATGGGCTAGCCAATGAGCAGTTCTTC
cdr3_aa: CASSYGLANEQFF

v_call: TRBV28
j_call: TRBJ2-7
clone_size: .
d_call: .
cdr3_nt: TGTGCCAGCAGTGCTCCGGTGACAGGCGGTACCTACGAGCAGTACTTC
cdr3_aa: CASSAPVTGGTYEQYF

v_call: TRBV28
j_call: TRBJ1-2
clone_size: .
d_call: TRBD1
cdr3_nt: TGTGCCAGCAGTTCAAACAGGGGGTTCACCTTC
cdr3_aa: CASSSNRGFTF

v_call: TRBV15
j_call: TRBJ2-7
clone_size: .
d_call: .
cdr3_nt: TGTGCCACCAGCAGCGTTACAAGATCGGGGGAGCAGTACTTC
cdr3_aa: CATSSVTRSGEQYF

v_call: TRBV7-9
j_call: TRBJ1-2
clone_size: .
d_call: .
cdr3_nt: TGTGCCAGCAGCCCCGCCCTGCGGGATGGCTACACCTTC
cdr3_aa: CASSPALRDGYTF

v_call: TRBV25-1
j_call: TRBJ1-1
clone_size: .
d_call: .
cdr3_nt: TGTGCCAGCAGTCGCGGGGTGAGGACTGAAGCTTTCTTT
cdr3_aa: CASSRGVRTEAFF

v_call: TRBV27
j_call: TRBJ2-7
clone_size: .
d_call: TRBD2
cdr3_nt: TGTGCCAGCAGGAGCGGGGGCTCCTACGAGCAGTACTTC
cdr3_aa: CASRSGGSYEQYF

v_call: TRBV28
j_call: TRBJ2-7
clone_size: .
d_call: .
cdr3_nt: TGTGCCAGCAGTTTCAGGGGAGAGTCCTACGAGCAGTACTTC
cdr3_aa: CASSFRGESYEQYF

v_call: TRBV2
j_call: TRBJ1-1
clone_size: .
d_call: TRBD1
cdr3_nt: TGTGCCACCCCGACAGGGAGCACTGAAGCTTTCTTT
cdr3_aa: CATPTGSTEAFF

v_call: TRBV5-1
j_call: TRBJ2-3
clone_size: .
d_call: TRBD1
cdr3_nt: TGCGCCAGCAGCTTGCGACAGGGGAACACAGATACGCAGTATTTT
cdr3_aa: CASSLRQGNTDTQYF

v_call: TRBV5-1
j_call: TRBJ2-1
clone_size: .
d_call: TRBD2
cdr3_nt: TGCGCCAGCAGCTTAGGACTAGCGGGAGGAGGAATGTATGAGCAGTTCTTC
cdr3_aa: CASSLGLAGGGMYEQFF

v_call: TRBV13
j_call: TRBJ1-2
clone_size: .
d_call: .
cdr3_nt: TGTGCCAGCAGCTTAGCCGGCTCGGAGAATGGCTACACCTTC
cdr3_aa: CASSLAGSENGYTF

v_call: TRBV28
j_call: TRBJ2-1
clone_size: .
d_call: .
cdr3_nt: TGTGCCAGCAGTCCCCGCCCCTGGACTCTCGATCACAATGAGCAGTTCTTC
cdr3_aa: CASSPRPWTLDHNEQFF

v_call: TRBV9
j_call: TRBJ1-2
clone_size: .
d_call: TRBD1
cdr3_nt: TGTGCCAGCAGCGTAGAGACAGGGTATGGCTACACCTTC
cdr3_aa: CASSVETGYGYTF

v_call: TRBV6-1
j_call: TRBJ2-7
clone_size: .
d_call: .
cdr3_nt: TGTGCCAGCAGTGAATCCCCACTAGTAACCTCCTACGAGCAGTACTTC
cdr3_aa: CASSESPLVTSYEQYF

v_call: TRBV19
j_call: TRBJ2-1
clone_size: .
d_call: TRBD1
cdr3_nt: TGTGCCAGTAGTATAGGAACCAGGGGGAGTTTATACGAGCAGTTCTTC
cdr3_aa: CASSIGTRGSLYEQFF

v_call: TRBV20-1
j_call: TRBJ2-7
clone_size: .
d_call: .
cdr3_nt: TGCAGTGCTAGAGTAGTGAACGAGCAGTACTTC
cdr3_aa: CSARVVNEQYF

v_call: TRBV28
j_call: TRBJ1-4
clone_size: .
d_call: TRBD1
cdr3_nt: TGTGCCAGCAGTCGGACAGGGGGGATTAATGAAAAACTGTTTTTT
cdr3_aa: CASSRTGGINEKLFF

v_call: TRBV7-6
j_call: TRBJ1-1
clone_size: .
d_call: .
cdr3_nt: TGTGCCAGCAGCTTAGGGCCCCTCGGCAGGGGAAGAGACACTGAAGCTTTCTTT
cdr3_aa: CASSLGPLGRGRDTEAFF

v_call: TRBV10-3
j_call: TRBJ2-1
clone_size: .
d_call: TRBD2
cdr3_nt: TGTGCCATCAGTGAGGTAACGGGACTAGCGGGACTCCATGAGCAGTTCTTC
cdr3_aa: CAISEVTGLAGLHEQFF

v_call: TRBV5-1
j_call: TRBJ2-7
clone_size: .
d_call: .
cdr3_nt: TGCGCCAGCAGCTTGGATACCCCCGGGTCTAGCTACGAGCAGTACTTC
cdr3_aa: CASSLDTPGSSYEQYF

v_call: TRBV13
j_call: TRBJ2-4
clone_size: .
d_call: TRBD2
cdr3_nt: TGTGCCAGCACAGAGGAAAGGGCGGGAGGAAGCATTCAGTACTTC
cdr3_aa: CASTEERAGGSIQYF

v_call: TRBV27
j_call: TRBJ2-1
clone_size: .
d_call: TRBD2
cdr3_nt: TGTGCCAGCAGTCCTGATCTAGCGGGAGCCTACAATGAGCAGTTCTTC
cdr3_aa: CASSPDLAGAYNEQFF

v_call: TRBV27
j_call: TRBJ2-1
clone_size: .
d_call: TRBD2
cdr3_nt: TGTGCCAGCAGTTTGACTAGCGGGTACAATGAGCAGTTCTTC
cdr3_aa: CASSLTSGYNEQFF

v_call: TRBV19
j_call: TRBJ1-1
clone_size: once
d_call: TRBD1
cdr3_nt: TGTGCCAGTAATTTGCAGGGGGAGATTGAAGCTTTCTTT
cdr3_aa: CASNLQGEIEAFF

v_call: TRBV28
j_call: TRBJ2-7
clone_size: .
d_call: .
cdr3_nt: TGTGCCAGCAATTTGAACAGACGCTACGAGCAGTACTTC
cdr3_aa: CASNLNRRYEQYF

v_call: TRBV9
j_call: TRBJ1-2
clone_size: .
d_call: .
cdr3_nt: TGTGCCAGCAGCGGCGCGTACTACACCTTC
cdr3_aa: CASSGAYYTF

v_call: TRBV9
j_call: TRBJ1-1
clone_size: few
d_call: .
cdr3_nt: TGTGCCAGCAGCGTAGGGGACAATTTT
cdr3_aa: CASSVGDNF

v_call: TRBV5-4
j_call: TRBJ1-1
clone_size: .
d_call: TRBD1
cdr3_nt: TGTGCCAGCAGCTCGGACAGGGGGCTCCAGGGAACTGAAGCTTTCTTT
cdr3_aa: CASSSDRGLQGTEAFF

v_call: TRBV5-1
j_call: TRBJ2-1
clone_size: once
d_call: .
cdr3_nt: TGCGCCAGCAGCTCGACAGTCCCAGGCTACAATGAGCAGTTCTTC
cdr3_aa: CASSSTVPGYNEQFF

v_call: TRBV19
j_call: TRBJ2-1
clone_size: .
d_call: .
cdr3_nt: TGTGCCACTTATAGGGGAGGTGGTGAGCAGTTCTTC
cdr3_aa: CATYRGGGEQFF

v_call: TRBV28
j_call: TRBJ2-7
clone_size: .
d_call: TRBD2
cdr3_nt: TGTGCCAGCAGTTTTTTTACTAGCGGGACCTACGAGCAGTACTTC
cdr3_aa: CASSFFTSGTYEQYF

v_call: TRBV28
j_call: TRBJ2-1
clone_size: once
d_call: TRBD2
cdr3_nt: TGTGCCAGCAGCCGAATAGCGGGAGGGGACAATGAGCAGTTCTTC
cdr3_aa: CASSRIAGGDNEQFF

v_call: TRBV5-1
j_call: TRBJ2-1
clone_size: .
d_call: TRBD1
cdr3_nt: TGCGCCAGCAGTTACAGGGGCGATGAGCAGTTCTTC
cdr3_aa: CASSYRGDEQFF

v_call: TRBV28
j_call: TRBJ2-1
clone_size: .
d_call: .
cdr3_nt: TGTGCCAGCAGTCCTCCATTGGAGCCCTACAATGAGCAGTTCTTC
cdr3_aa: CASSPPLEPYNEQFF

v_call: TRBV29-1
j_call: TRBJ2-1
clone_size: .
d_call: .
cdr3_nt: TGCAGCGGGGACGGAGGGTCCTACAATGAGCAGTTCTTC
cdr3_aa: CSGDGGSYNEQFF

v_call: TRBV7-6
j_call: TRBJ1-4
clone_size: .
d_call: .
cdr3_nt: TGTGCCAGCAGCCAGATGGACAGTTTGCAACTGTTTTTT
cdr3_aa: CASSQMDSLQLFF